This is a list of T cell receptor beta chains from one sample in a study of metastatic and nonmetastatic thyroid tumors. TCRdb redid the clone calls on the PCR reads using MiXCR. The sample records tens of thousands of clones, more than 35% being singletons. The source material was tumor tissue. The source of these receptors is a female donor with papillary thyroid cancer or a benign thyroid nodule (not recorded which). Some clones in this sample may be carry-over from other donors' samples. Both conserved end residues are part of each CDR3. The D gene is left open where the match is weak. The size entry is marked missing in some rows and otherwise reads once, few, many or a size class.

TRBV6-2/TRBV6-3	TRBD1	TRBJ2-2	.	TGTGCCAGCAACGAGCAGGGGGCCGGGGAGCTGTTTTTT	CASNEQGAGELFF
TRBV6-5	.	TRBJ2-3	.	TGTGCCAGCAGTTACAGGGGACTCGTTGATACGCAGTATTTT	CASSYRGLVDTQYF
TRBV20-1	.	TRBJ1-5	once	TGCAGTGCCGGGGGCGGGAACAATCAGCCCCAGCATTTT	CSAGGGNNQPQHF
TRBV12-3/TRBV12-4	TRBD1	TRBJ1-6	few	TGTGCCAGCAGTATCGGACAGGGGAGGTCACCCCTCCACTTT	CASSIGQGRSPLHF
TRBV27	.	TRBJ2-7	.	TGTGCCAGCAGCCTGTTGGGGGCGACCTACGAGCAGTACTTC	CASSLLGATYEQYF
TRBV6-1	.	TRBJ2-7	few	TGTGCCAGCAGACTTCGGGACTCCTACGAGCAGTACTTC	CASRLRDSYEQYF
TRBV6-1	TRBD2	TRBJ2-7	.	TGTGCCAGCAGTCCTACGGGACTAGCGGGTCACTACGAGCAGTACTTC	CASSPTGLAGHYEQYF
TRBV6-5	TRBD1	TRBJ1-6	.	TGTGCCATCAGTTATTCCGGGACAGGGTCCTATAATTCACCCCTCCACTTT	CAISYSGTGSYNSPLHF
TRBV19	.	TRBJ2-2	few	TGTGCCAGTAGTATGGGGACGTCCGGGGATCTGTTTTTT	CASSMGTSGDLFF
TRBV5-1	.	TRBJ1-1	.	TGCGCCAGCAGCCTGGAGCCGGGTTTGACTGAAGCTTTCTTT	CASSLEPGLTEAFF
TRBV19	.	TRBJ1-2	many	TGTGCCAGCAAGGGGCTGGACGGGACGGGCTATGGCTACACCTTC	CASKGLDGTGYGYTF
TRBV12-3/TRBV12-4	.	TRBJ2-1	.	TGTGCCAGCAGCAATACAGGGACCTACAATGAGCAGTTCTTC	CASSNTGTYNEQFF
TRBV7-6	.	TRBJ2-5	few	TGTGCCAGCAGCTTAGGATACTCTCAAGAGACCCAGTACTTC	CASSLGYSQETQYF
TRBV6-2/TRBV6-3	.	TRBJ1-5	few	TGTGCCAGCAGTTACTCAGGGGTTGGCAATCAGCCCCAGCATTTT	CASSYSGVGNQPQHF
TRBV20-1	.	TRBJ2-2	once	TGCAGTGCTCTTAGGACTCGCGGTGGTACGGAGCTGTTTTTT	CSALRTRGGTELFF
TRBV27	TRBD1	TRBJ1-2	.	TGTGCCAGCAGTTTAACCTCGCAGGGGGCGGGTGGCTACACCTTC	CASSLTSQGAGGYTF
TRBV5-1	.	TRBJ1-1	.	TGCGCCAGCAGCACAACAACCGGGACGGCGGCCGGGGCTTTCTTT	CASSTTTGTAAGAFF
TRBV27	.	TRBJ1-6	few	TGTGCCAGCAGTTTCGCGGCAGGGAGGTCACCCCTCCACTTT	CASSFAAGRSPLHF
TRBV7-9	.	TRBJ1-2	once	TGTGCCAGCAGCTTAGCGGGGGACGGGGGCTACACCTTC	CASSLAGDGGYTF
TRBV6-1	.	TRBJ2-7	.	TGTGCCAGCAGTGAAGTTGGGGACTCCTACGAGCAGTACTTC	CASSEVGDSYEQYF
TRBV6-1	TRBD2	TRBJ2-2	few	TGTGCCAGCAGCCCCCCCTTGGGCGGGAGCACCGGGGAGCTGTTTTTT	CASSPPLGGSTGELFF
TRBV6-1	TRBD1	TRBJ2-7	few	TGTGCCAGCAGTAAGGACAGGGCCAAATACGAGCAGTACTTC	CASSKDRAKYEQYF
TRBV20-1	TRBD2	TRBJ2-2	.	TGCAGTGCTAGAGATGGACTAGCGGACACCGGGGAGCTGTTTTTT	CSARDGLADTGELFF
TRBV11-2	TRBD1	TRBJ2-6	.	TGTGCCAGCAGCCCACGGGACAGGGGACTTTCCGGGGCCAACGTCCTGACTTTC	CASSPRDRGLSGANVLTF
TRBV11-2	TRBD2	TRBJ2-7	.	TGTGCCAGCAGCTCGGGGGGGAGCTCCTACGAGCAGTACTTC	CASSSGGSSYEQYF
TRBV12-3/TRBV12-4	TRBD1	TRBJ1-2	few	TGTGCCAGCAGCCACGATGACAGGGGGCCTAACTATGGCTACACCTTC	CASSHDDRGPNYGYTF
TRBV2	.	TRBJ1-1	few	TGTGCCAGCAGTGAAGCGGGCAACACTGAAGCTTTCTTT	CASSEAGNTEAFF
TRBV27	.	TRBJ2-2	few	TGTGCCAGCAGTTTGTCGGGGTTCACCGGGGAGCTGTTTTTT	CASSLSGFTGELFF
TRBV20-1	TRBD2	TRBJ2-7	few	TGCAGTGCTATACCGACTAGCGGGACAGACGAGCAGTACTTC	CSAIPTSGTDEQYF